This record concerns one T cell receptor beta chain sequence. Authors' analysis steps: Cell counts per sample came from amplifying reference gene primers. The table came from immunoSEQ multiplex PCR; TCRdb's copy has only in-frame clones and leaves some out. V, J and clone size reflect that table, while D and trimming were determined from the DNA. This sample yields approximately 100,000 clones, of which under 75% are seen a single time; approximately 6.3% belongs to the top ten. The data are from a study of blood T cell repertoires in COVID-19. About the study: Specimens from acute and convalescent COVID-19 originated in the United States, Italy and Spain. Nucleic acid was either cDNA or gDNA, and it came from T cells, B-cell-depleted T cells, or PBMCs.

Trimming at V came to 3 bases and at J to 4 bases, leaving 15 bases not matched to a gene. The CDR3 loop spans 19 amino acids. The V gene's germline CDR1 is MDHEN and CDR2 SYDVKM. The TCR sequence derives from a man older than 75 with acute or convalescent COVID-19. The genes are TRBV28 and TRBJ2-2; 9 bases fit TRBD1. What was sequenced was peripheral blood. The CDR3 nucleotides read TGTGCCAGCAGTTTGAAGGGTTTCTTAGAGGACAGGGGCACCGGGGAGCTGTTTTTT. This sequence encodes CASSLKGFLEDRGTGELFF. The entire variable domain, with the rest obtained from reference TRBV28 and TRBJ2-2, is as follows: DVKVTQSSRYLVKRTGEKVFLECVQDMDHENMFWYRQDPGLGLRLIYFSYDVKMKEKGDIPEGYSVSREKKERFSLILESASTNQTSMYLCASSLKGFLEDRGTGELFFGEGSRLTVL.